These 10 T cell receptor beta chains came from one sample sequenced in a study of blood T cells in healthy people across ages. A second roughly 7 to 12 cycle PCR used barcoded and J-beta primers. MiXCR was run by TCRdb on the 5' RACE reads, yielding one entry per CDR3 protein. The sample holds fewer than 950,000 distinct CDR3 sequences, under 40% seen once. Material for sequencing was blood. The receptor set was obtained from a man between 18 and 29 years old in good health.

This clonotype came up a few times. The chain combines TRBV5-5 with TRBJ1-2; TRBD1 is a possible D gene (5 bases). Germline assignment: CDR1 SGHKS and CDR2 YYEKEE (reference sequence). The CDR3 spans 15 residues. Trimming stripped 4 bases from V and 3 bases from J, with 16 bases between. The CDR3 DNA reads as TGTGCCAGCAGCGAACAAAGGGGCAGGGACTATGGCTACACCTTC. This gives the protein CASSEQRGRDYGYTF. Using reference TRBV5-5 and TRBJ1-2 for the parts outside the CDR3, the full variable domain is DAGVTQSPTHLIKTRGQQVTLRCSPISGHKSVSWYQQVLGQGPQFIFQYYEKEERGRGNFPDRFSARQFPNYSSELNVNALLLGDSALYLCASSEQRGRDYGYTFGSGTRLTVV.

In its sample, this clonotype was seen a few times. This chain links TRBV6-2 or TRBV6-3 with TRBJ1-1, with 9 bases identical to TRBD1. The CDR3 is 15 amino acids. The germline gives CDR1 MNHEY, CDR2 SVGEGT. V was clipped by 6 bases and J by 11 bases; unmatched bases: 16. The CDR3 loop is CASSSLRDRDPDAFF. Here the CDR3 DNA reads TGTGCCAGCAGCTCCCTCCGGGACAGGGATCCGGATGCTTTCTTT.

The chain links TRBV7-6 to TRBJ2-5, with a possible D match to TRBD2 (6 bases). The J call could be wrong; TRBJ2-7 is a better fit for the DNA end. CDR3 length: 15 amino acids. Germline assignment: CDR1 SGHVS and CDR2 FNYEAQ. Here the CDR3 reads CASSLIGTGDYEQYF. The CDR3 DNA follows: TGTGCCAGCAGCTTAATTGGAACGGGGGACTACGAGCAGTACTTC.

The chain combines TRBV20-1 with TRBJ1-1; a possible D gene is TRBD1 (6 bases). Between the trimmed V and J ends, which lost 2 bases and 4 bases, there was a span of 11 bases. The CDR3 totals 13 residues. CDR1 DFQATT and CDR2 SNEGSKA come from the germline V gene (reference sequence). CDR3 in amino acids: CSARMRGGTEAFF. As DNA, the CDR3 is TGCAGTGCTAGAATGAGGGGGGGCACTGAAGCTTTCTTT.

Regarding this clonotype: A junction boundary mismatches the germline segment, possibly from a read error. This rearrangement joins TRBV29-1 to TRBJ2-7; D call uncertain. This CDR3 is 11 amino acids long. CDR1 and CDR2 (germline): SQVTM, ANQGSEA. The CDR3 nucleotides are TGCAGCATTGATGCGGTGGGCGAGCAGTACTTC. Translation gives CSIDAVGEQYF.

The V call is TRBV18, the J call TRBJ2-5, with 11 nucleotides matching TRBD2. This CDR3 spans 15 amino acids. With V trimmed by 6 bases and J by 0 bases, 3 bases remained unmatched. In germline, CDR1 is KGHSH, CDR2 LQKENI. The CDR3 is CASSASGGNQETQYF. The CDR3 DNA is TGTGCCAGCTCGGCTAGCGGGGGGAACCAAGAGACCCAGTACTTC.

This clonotype was counted many times. The chain combines TRBV12-3 or TRBV12-4 with TRBJ2-3, with 8 bases aligning to TRBD1. The V and J ends lost 6 bases and 4 bases, in that order; junction bases with no gene match: 9. CDR3 size: 15 residues. The CDR3 protein is CASRLDRGAADTQYF. In DNA form, the CDR3 reads TGTGCCAGCAGGCTAGACAGGGGCGCTGCAGATACGCAGTATTTT.

The V call is TRBV4-3, the J call TRBJ2-2, with D perhaps matching TRBD1 (5 bases). Germline CDR1 reads LGHNA; CDR2 reads YSLEER. This CDR3 contains 16 residues. V lost 0 bases and J 0 bases, leaving 8 bases between the germline ends. The CDR3 is CASSQDSGTNTGELFF. DNA for the CDR3: TGCGCCAGCAGCCAAGATTCAGGGACGAACACCGGGGAGCTGTTTTTT.

The CDR3 reads CSVERGLRNYGYTF. CDR3 DNA: TGCAGCGTTGAACGAGGGTTGCGCAACTATGGCTACACCTTC. The chain links TRBV29-1 to TRBJ1-2; D not certain. Germline CDR1 and CDR2: SQVTM and ANQGSEA. The CDR3 covers 14 residues. The V end lost 2 bases, the J end lost 2 bases, and 12 bases lay between the germline ends.

This clonotype was recorded at least ten times. CDR3 protein: CASTSQGRSTDTQYF. The CDR3 DNA follows: TGTGCCAGCACCTCACAGGGGAGAAGCACAGATACGCAGTATTTT. The chain joins TRBV9 to TRBJ2-3, with 7 bases identical to TRBD1. With V trimmed by 6 bases and J by 0 bases, 7 bases remained unmatched. Germline V gives CDR1 SGDLS, CDR2 YYNGEE. The CDR3 runs to 15 residues.